This record concerns one T cell receptor beta chain sequence. What it binds is not known. The entry originates in a study of CD8 T cells in Susac syndrome. General observations from the study: The total CD8+ repertoires contained under 20 Susac-specific public clones, and the CD8+ TEMRA repertoires contained a few.

The RNA, roughly 0.45 to 1 ug, was put through reverse transcription using random hexamers. Coverage of TCR beta CDR3 amplification by immunoSEQ multiplex PCR extended to 54 Vbeta and 13 Jbeta. One entry per CDR3 protein, called by TCRdb with MiXCR from the immunoSEQ multiplex PCR reads. The sample consists of tens of thousands of distinct CDR3 sequences, approximately 94% of them appearing once. V lost 3 bases and J lost 6, with 6 bases in between. The CDR3 runs to 12 residues. CDR1 is MNHEY and CDR2 is SMNVEV in the germline V gene (reference sequence). The sequence was obtained from a human donor with Susac syndrome. V and J are TRBV27 and TRBJ2-1; D gene unclear. The sequenced material came from CD8+ T cells from PBMCs. CDR3 in amino acids: CASSFVGNEQFF. Written as DNA, the CDR3 is TGTGCCAGCAGTTTTGTGGGCAATGAGCAGTTCTTC.